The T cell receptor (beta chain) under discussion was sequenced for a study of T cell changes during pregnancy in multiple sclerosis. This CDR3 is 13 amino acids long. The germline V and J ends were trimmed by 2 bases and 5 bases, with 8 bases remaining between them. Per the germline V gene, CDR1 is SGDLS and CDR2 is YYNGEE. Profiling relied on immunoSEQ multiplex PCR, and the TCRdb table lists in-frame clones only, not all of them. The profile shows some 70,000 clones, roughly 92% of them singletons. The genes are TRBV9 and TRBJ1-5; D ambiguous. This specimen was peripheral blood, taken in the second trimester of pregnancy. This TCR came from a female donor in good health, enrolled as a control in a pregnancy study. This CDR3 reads CASSVYGDQPQHF. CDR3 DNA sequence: TGTGCCAGCAGCGTGTACGGGGATCAGCCCCAGCATTTT.